This TCR beta chain stems from a study of regulatory T cells in long-lasting Graves disease. Study-wide points: Sample size, which was small, may have reduced accuracy. Persistent disease was characterized by preferential usage of TRBV28, TRBJ1-2 and TRBJ2-5.

A few counts support this clonotype. The antigen is not known. To make TCR beta libraries, researchers used iRepertoire HTBI primers and Arm-PCR of CDR3 regions. In TCRdb, the multiplex PCR reads were re-called with MiXCR into one record per CDR3 protein. The sample consists of 450,000 or so distinct CDR3 sequences, approximately 23% of them appearing once. In germline, CDR1 is GTSNPN, CDR2 SVGIG (reference sequence). Germline trimming cut 5 bases from V and 4 bases from J; bases unmatched to any gene: 2. The CDR3 is made up of 14 amino acids. Specified time point: persistent/refractory GD, antithyroid drugs over 5 years with positive TRAb. From PBMCs, RNA was extracted and then used to make the TCR library. A roughly 8.1-milliliter sample of peripheral blood was drawn into EDTA tubes.

Sequences were derived from peripheral blood mononuclear cells (PBMCs), sampled when the disease was refractory, from a patient treated with antithyroid drugs. The TCR comes from a female donor with Graves disease. The rearrangement uses TRBV30 and TRBJ2-4; 13 bases map to TRBD2. CDR3 amino acids: CAWWGLAGKNIQYF. In DNA form, the CDR3 reads TGTGCCTGGTGGGGACTAGCGGGGAAAAACATTCAGTACTTC.